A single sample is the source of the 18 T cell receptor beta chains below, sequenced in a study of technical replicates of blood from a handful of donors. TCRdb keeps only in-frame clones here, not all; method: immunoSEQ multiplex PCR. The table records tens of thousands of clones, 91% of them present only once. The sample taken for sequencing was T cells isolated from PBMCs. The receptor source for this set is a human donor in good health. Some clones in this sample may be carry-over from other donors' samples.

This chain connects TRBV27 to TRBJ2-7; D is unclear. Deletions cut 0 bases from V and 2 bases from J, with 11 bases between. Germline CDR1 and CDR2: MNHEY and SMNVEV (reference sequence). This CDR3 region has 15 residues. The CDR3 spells CASSLSSVWTYEQYF. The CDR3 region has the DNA TGTGCCAGCAGTTTATCGAGCGTCTGGACCTACGAGCAGTACTTC.

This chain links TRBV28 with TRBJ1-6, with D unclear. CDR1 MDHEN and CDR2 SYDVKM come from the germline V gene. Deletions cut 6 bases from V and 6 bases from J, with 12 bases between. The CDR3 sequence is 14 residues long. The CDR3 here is CASSAGYPNSPLHF. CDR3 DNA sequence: TGTGCCAGCAGCGCCGGGTACCCTAATTCACCCCTCCACTTT.

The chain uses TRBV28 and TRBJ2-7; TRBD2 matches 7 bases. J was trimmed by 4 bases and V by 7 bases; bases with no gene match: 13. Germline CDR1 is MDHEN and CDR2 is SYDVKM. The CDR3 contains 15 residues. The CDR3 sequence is CASNPPGGLEYEQYF. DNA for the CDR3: TGTGCCAGCAATCCTCCCGGGGGGTTGGAGTACGAGCAGTACTTC.

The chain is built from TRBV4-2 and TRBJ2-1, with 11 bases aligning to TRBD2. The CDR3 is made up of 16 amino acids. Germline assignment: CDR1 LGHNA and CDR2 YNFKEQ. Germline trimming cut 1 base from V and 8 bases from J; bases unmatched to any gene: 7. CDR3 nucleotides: TGTGCCAGCAGCCAAGCGGCTAGCGGGGGGCTAGATGAGCAGTTCTTC. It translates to CASSQAASGGLDEQFF.

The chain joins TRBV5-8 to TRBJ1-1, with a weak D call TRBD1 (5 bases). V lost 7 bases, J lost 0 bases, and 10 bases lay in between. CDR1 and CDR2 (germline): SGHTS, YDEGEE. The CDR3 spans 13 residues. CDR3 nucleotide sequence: TGTGCCAGCCGCGACAGTCTGAACACTGAAGCTTTCTTT. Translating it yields CASRDSLNTEAFF.

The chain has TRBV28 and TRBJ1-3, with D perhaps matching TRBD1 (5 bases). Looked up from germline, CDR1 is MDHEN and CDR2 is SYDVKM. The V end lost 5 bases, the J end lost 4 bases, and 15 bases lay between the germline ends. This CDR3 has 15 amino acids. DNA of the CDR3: TGTGCCAGCAGTCTGCTGGGACTGAGCGGAAACACCATATATTTT. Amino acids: CASSLLGLSGNTIYF.

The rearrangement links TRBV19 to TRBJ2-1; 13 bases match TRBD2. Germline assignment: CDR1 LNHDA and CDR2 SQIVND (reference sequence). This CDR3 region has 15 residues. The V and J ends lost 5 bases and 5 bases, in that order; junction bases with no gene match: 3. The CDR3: CASSQGTSGNNEQFF. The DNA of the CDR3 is TGTGCCAGTAGTCAAGGGACTAGCGGGAACAATGAGCAGTTCTTC.

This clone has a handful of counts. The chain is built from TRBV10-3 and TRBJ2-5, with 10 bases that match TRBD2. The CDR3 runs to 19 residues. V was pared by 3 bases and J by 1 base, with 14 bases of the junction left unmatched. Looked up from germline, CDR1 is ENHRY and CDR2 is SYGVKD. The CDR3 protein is CAISESGLADGPFQETQYF. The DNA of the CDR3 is TGTGCCATCAGTGAATCCGGACTAGCGGACGGCCCTTTCCAAGAGACCCAGTACTTC.

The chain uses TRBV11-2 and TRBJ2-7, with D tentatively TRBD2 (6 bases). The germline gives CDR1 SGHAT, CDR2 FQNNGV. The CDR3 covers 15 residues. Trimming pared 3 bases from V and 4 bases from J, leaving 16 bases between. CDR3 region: CASSLAGPGRYEQYF. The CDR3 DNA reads TGTGCCAGCAGCTTGGCGGGGCCCGGAAGGTACGAGCAGTACTTC. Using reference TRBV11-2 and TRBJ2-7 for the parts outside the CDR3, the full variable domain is EAGVAQSPRYKIIEKRQSVAFWCNPISGHATLYWYQQILGQGPKLLIQFQNNGVVDDSQLPKDRFSAERLKGVDSTLKIQPAKLEDSAVYLCASSLAGPGRYEQYFGPGTRLTVT.

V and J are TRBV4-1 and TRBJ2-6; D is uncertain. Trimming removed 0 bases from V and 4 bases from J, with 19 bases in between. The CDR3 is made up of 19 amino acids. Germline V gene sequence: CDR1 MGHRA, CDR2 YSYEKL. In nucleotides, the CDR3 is TGCGCCAGCAGCCAAGACGATCTTCTTATTTTAGTGGGGGCCAACGTCCTGACTTTC. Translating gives CASSQDDLLILVGANVLTF.

For the CDR3, the DNA is TGTGCCAGCAGCGTAGAAGCCTACGGTGAGCAGTTCTTC. This translates into CASSVEAYGEQFF. This sequence joins TRBV9 and TRBJ2-1; the D is unclear. V lost 0 bases and J lost 9, with 10 bases in between. CDR1 and CDR2 from the germline V gene are SGDLS and YYNGEE. The length of the CDR3 is 13 residues.

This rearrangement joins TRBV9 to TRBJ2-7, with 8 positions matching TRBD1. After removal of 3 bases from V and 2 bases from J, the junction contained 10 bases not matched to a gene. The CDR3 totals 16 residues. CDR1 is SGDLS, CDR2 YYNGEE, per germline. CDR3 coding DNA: TGTGCCAGCAGCGAAGGGGACAGGTGGAGGACCTACGAGCAGTACTTC. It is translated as CASSEGDRWRTYEQYF.

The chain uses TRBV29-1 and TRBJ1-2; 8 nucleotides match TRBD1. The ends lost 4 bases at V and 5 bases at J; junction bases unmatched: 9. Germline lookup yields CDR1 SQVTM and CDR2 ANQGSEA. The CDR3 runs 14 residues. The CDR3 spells CSVGLQQGVYGYTF. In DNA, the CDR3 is TGCAGCGTTGGGCTCCAACAGGGGGTGTATGGCTACACCTTC.

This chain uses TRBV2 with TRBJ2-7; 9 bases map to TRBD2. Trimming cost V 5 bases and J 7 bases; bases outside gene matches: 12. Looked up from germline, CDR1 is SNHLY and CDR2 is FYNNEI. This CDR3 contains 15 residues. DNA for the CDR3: TGTGCCAGCAGTTCTTATAGCGGGAGCGCAGATGAGCAGTACTTC. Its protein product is CASSSYSGSADEQYF.

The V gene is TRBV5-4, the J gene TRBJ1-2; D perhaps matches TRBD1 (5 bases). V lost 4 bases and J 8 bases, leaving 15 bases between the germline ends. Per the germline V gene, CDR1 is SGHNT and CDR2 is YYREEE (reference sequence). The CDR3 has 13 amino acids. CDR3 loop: CASSRGGDGGYTF. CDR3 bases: TGTGCCAGCAGCCGCGGAGGGGATGGCGGCTACACCTTC. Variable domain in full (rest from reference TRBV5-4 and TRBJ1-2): ETGVTQSPTHLIKTRGQQVTLRCSSQSGHNTVSWYQQALGQGPQFIFQYYREEENGRGNFPPRFSGLQFPNYSSELNVNALELDDSALYLCASSRGGDGGYTFGSGTRLTVV.

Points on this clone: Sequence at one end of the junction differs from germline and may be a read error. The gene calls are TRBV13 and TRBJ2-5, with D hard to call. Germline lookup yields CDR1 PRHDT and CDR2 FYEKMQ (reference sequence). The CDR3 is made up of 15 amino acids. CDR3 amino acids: CVSSLLKGEQETQYF. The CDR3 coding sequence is TGTGTCAGCAGCTTATTGAAAGGAGAGCAAGAGACCCAGTACTTC.

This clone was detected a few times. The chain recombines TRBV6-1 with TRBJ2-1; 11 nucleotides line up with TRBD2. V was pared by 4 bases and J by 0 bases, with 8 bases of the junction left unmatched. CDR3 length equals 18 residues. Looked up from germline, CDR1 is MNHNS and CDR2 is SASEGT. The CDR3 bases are TGTGCCAGCAGTGTTTCGCTAGCGGGGGGACGCTCCTACAATGAGCAGTTCTTC. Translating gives CASSVSLAGGRSYNEQFF.

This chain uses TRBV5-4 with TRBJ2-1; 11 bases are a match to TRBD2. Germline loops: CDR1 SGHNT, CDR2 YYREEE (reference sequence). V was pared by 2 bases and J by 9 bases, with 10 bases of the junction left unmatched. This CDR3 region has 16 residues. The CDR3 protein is CASSLSLAGGGVEQFF. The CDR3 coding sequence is TGTGCCAGCAGCTTAAGTCTAGCGGGAGGAGGGGTTGAGCAGTTCTTC.